This T cell receptor beta chain stems from a study of OX40 agonist ivuxolimab in advanced cancers. The wider study: The patients received agonistic anti-OX40 (CD134) antibody ivuxolimab. Patients received intravenous ivuxolimab every 2 weeks at 0.01 to 10 mg/kg.

Profiling relied on immunoSEQ multiplex PCR, and the TCRdb table lists in-frame clones only, not all of them. The data show 90,000 or so clones, with roughly nine tenths seen just once and 0.33% held by the top ten. This clone was picked up a small number of times. This CDR3 contains 16 residues. Germline CDR1 SEHNR, CDR2 FQNEAQ (reference sequence). Trimming removed 4 bases from V and 0 bases from J; junction bases left unmatched: 3. Autoimmune disease history or systemic immunosuppression was exclusionary. The receptor's source is an adult with an advanced solid tumor such as melanoma, head and neck, liver or kidney cancer. This rearrangement joins TRBV7-9 to TRBJ2-7; TRBD2 agrees at 13 bases. This specimen was CD4+ or CD8+ T cells sorted from blood, taken in a trial of the OX40 agonist ivuxolimab. DNA for the CDR3: TGTGCCAGCAGCTCATGGACTAGCGGGAGCTCCTACGAGCAGTACTTC. Protein sequence: CASSSWTSGSSYEQYF.